The rows below give T cell receptor beta chains drawn from one sample of a study of response to subunit inactivated influenza vaccine. TCRdb called the RT-PCR reads again in MiXCR, with one record for every CDR3 protein. The sample lists about 300,000 distinct CDR3 sequences; 21% were seen once. The source was PBMCs from blood, collected less than 22 months after vaccination. The receptors stem from a man in his fifties or sixties who received an inactivated influenza vaccine. Both conserved end residues are part of each CDR3. The D gene is left open where the match is weak. Clone size is not always given. Where it is, it says once, few, many or a class for expanded clones.

TGCGCCAGCAGCCAAGATGTATTAGGGAGCAATCAGCCCCAGCATTTT	CASSQDVLGSNQPQHF	TRBJ1-5	NA	few	TRBV4-1
TGCGCCAGCAGCCAGGGCTGGATGTATCAGCCCCAGCATTTT	CASSQGWMYQPQHF	TRBJ1-5	NA	NA	TRBV4-1
TGCGCCAGCAGCCGGATGGGACAGGGTGGATTAACTGAAGCTTTCTTT	CASSRMGQGGLTEAFF	TRBJ1-1	TRBD1	NA	TRBV4-1
TGCAGCGTTGATGGGACAGGCTTCACGTATACGCAGTATTTT	CSVDGTGFTYTQYF	TRBJ2-3	TRBD1	few	TRBV29-1
TGTGCCTGGAGTCGACAGGAAGGTAACACTGAAGCTTTCTTT	CAWSRQEGNTEAFF	TRBJ1-1	NA	NA	TRBV30
TGTGCCAGCAGATGGACAGGTTCGGACACTGAAGCTTTCTTT	CASRWTGSDTEAFF	TRBJ1-1	TRBD1	few	TRBV2
TGTGCCAGCAGGATCAGGGGGTACACTGAAGCTTTCTTT	CASRIRGYTEAFF	TRBJ1-1	TRBD1	few	TRBV6-2/TRBV6-3
TGCAGTGCTCTTCTACAGGGGCGGGACACTGAAGCTTTCTTT	CSALLQGRDTEAFF	TRBJ1-1	TRBD1	few	TRBV20-1
TGTGCCAGCAGTGTTGGAGCTAGCAATCAGCCCCAGCATTTT	CASSVGASNQPQHF	TRBJ1-5	NA	few	TRBV2
TGTGCCAGCAGCTTAAGTCCAGGACATAGTGAAAAACTGTTTTTT	CASSLSPGHSEKLFF	TRBJ1-4	NA	few	TRBV7-2
TGTGCCAGCGAAAGTTTTAAGCGGGGGATCACCGGGGAGCTGTTTTTT	CASESFKRGITGELFF	TRBJ2-2	TRBD2	NA	TRBV28
TGTGCCAGCAGTTCCTCGAGACACCCCGGAAACACCATATATTTT	CASSSSRHPGNTIYF	TRBJ1-3	NA	few	TRBV27
TGCGCCAGCAGTGCGGTTAGGGGCATGAACACTGAAGCTTTCTTT	CASSAVRGMNTEAFF	TRBJ1-1	NA	NA	TRBV10-1
TGTGCCAGCAGCGCCGGACAGGGCCGCACAGATACGCAGTATTTT	CASSAGQGRTDTQYF	TRBJ2-3	TRBD1	few	TRBV9
TGTGCGGCGGGAGGTCCCTCAGATACGCAGTATTTT	CAAGGPSDTQYF	TRBJ2-3	TRBD2	many	TRBV24-1
TGTGCCAGCAGCCTTCCGAATGGGGAGACCCAGTACTTC	CASSLPNGETQYF	TRBJ2-5	NA	NA	TRBV7-9
TGTGCCAGCCGTAAACTGGGAACACTAAGCTCCTACAATGAGCAGTTCTTC	CASRKLGTLSSYNEQFF	TRBJ2-1	NA	NA	TRBV6-2/TRBV6-3
TGTGCCAGCAGGACTAGCGGGAGGGCGAGATACAATGAGCAGTTCTTC	CASRTSGRARYNEQFF	TRBJ2-1	TRBD2	NA	TRBV28
TGTGCCACCAGTGATTTTGAATCAGGGGGATCGGAGACCCAGTACTTC	CATSDFESGGSETQYF	TRBJ2-5	TRBD1	NA	TRBV24-1
TGTGCCAGCAGCCCCCACGACAATCAGCCCCAGCATTTT	CASSPHDNQPQHF	TRBJ1-5	NA	NA	TRBV12-3/TRBV12-4
TGTGCCAGCAGTTTAGCGTATTCACCCCTCCACTTT	CASSLAYSPLHF	TRBJ1-6	NA	few	TRBV12-3/TRBV12-4
TGCAGCGCCTTGGGGCCCAACAATGAGCAGTTCTTC	CSALGPNNEQFF	TRBJ2-1	NA	NA	TRBV29-1
TGTGCCAGCGGGGATACAGGGGAAGAGACCCAGTACTTC	CASGDTGEETQYF	TRBJ2-5	TRBD1	once	TRBV2
TGTGCCAGTAGTCTACGAGAAGAGACCCAGTACTTC	CASSLREETQYF	TRBJ2-5	NA	few	TRBV19
TGTGCCAGCAGTCAGACAGGCGGGAACACTGAAGCTTTCTTT	CASSQTGGNTEAFF	TRBJ1-1	NA	few	TRBV12-3/TRBV12-4
TGTGCCAGCTCACCACCCTGGGGAACTGAAGCTTTCTTT	CASSPPWGTEAFF	TRBJ1-1	NA	few	TRBV18
TGTGCCAGCAGCCTCCGGCGGGGACAGACCTACGAGCAGTACTTC	CASSLRRGQTYEQYF	TRBJ2-7	NA	few	TRBV27
TGTGCCAGCAGTCTGGGGACAGGAGAGACCCAGTACTTC	CASSLGTGETQYF	TRBJ2-5	TRBD1	few	TRBV12-3/TRBV12-4